This record looks at one TCR beta chain sequence and its context. Antigen specificity is unknown. The data derive from a study of cytomegalovirus exposure and HLA in healthy donors. Study observations and caveats: Later analysis suggested most CMV-associated TCR beta chains were HLA-restricted. In a later analysis, V- and J-gene trimming of beta chains associated with a DCLRE1C missense variant, replicated independently. The study put 150 to 200 TCR beta chains on its list as cytomegalovirus-associated.

CDR1 and CDR2 (germline): WNHNN, SYGVQD (reference sequence). The CDR3 runs 16 residues. V lost 4 bases, J lost 1 base, and 7 bases stayed unmatched. The PCR employed 60 Vbeta primers together with 13 Jbeta primers. Using immunoSEQ multiplex PCR, the repertoire was profiled, and TCRdb retains in-frame clones only, with some absent. The data show roughly 240,000 clones, 80% to 90% seen once. The chain couples TRBV10-1 to TRBJ2-3; 8 bases are a match to TRBD1. The TCR was taken from a girl aged 2 to 9 in good health and CMV-seronegative. The source material was PBMCs. CDR3 in amino acids: CASSAHGQGGTDTQYF. CDR3 bases: TGCGCCAGCAGTGCCCATGGACAGGGAGGCACAGATACGCAGTATTTT.